The clone carrying this T cell receptor (beta chain) came up many times. Original data processing: CDR3 differences across clinicopathological groups were used to build a distant-metastasis classifier for papillary thyroid cancer. TCRdb re-called the PCR reads via MiXCR. The V and J calls reflect TCRdb's pipeline rather than the authors' work. The sample lists about 40,000 clones; about an eighth were seen once. V dropped 3 bases and J dropped 1 base, with 4 bases sitting between them. The CDR3 contains 13 residues. The germline CDR1 and CDR2 sequences are MNHNS and SASEGT. Treatment of any kind had been given to no patient before thyroid surgery. This sample is drawn from a study of metastatic and nonmetastatic thyroid tumors. Study-level background: Repertoires were compared across blood and tumor or nodule tissue from malignant and benign thyroid patients.

The source of this sequence is a female donor with papillary thyroid cancer or a benign thyroid nodule (not recorded which). Some clones in this sample may be carry-over from other donors' samples. The J gene is TRBJ2-1, the V gene TRBV6-1; D not certain. The sample was blood. The CDR3 bases are TGTGCCAGCAGTGAGGGTTCCTACAATGAGCAGTTCTTC. It codes for CASSEGSYNEQFF.